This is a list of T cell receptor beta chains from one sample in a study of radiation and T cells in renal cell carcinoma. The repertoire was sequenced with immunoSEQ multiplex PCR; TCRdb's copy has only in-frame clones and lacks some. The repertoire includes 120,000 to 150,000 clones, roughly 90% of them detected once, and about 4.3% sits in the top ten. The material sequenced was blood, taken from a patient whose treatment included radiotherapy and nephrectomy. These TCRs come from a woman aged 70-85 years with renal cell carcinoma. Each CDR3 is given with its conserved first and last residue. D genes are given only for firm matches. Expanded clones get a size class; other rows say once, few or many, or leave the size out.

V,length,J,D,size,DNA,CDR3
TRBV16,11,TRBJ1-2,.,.,TGTGCCAGCAGCCAATTTAGCGGCTACACCTTC,CASSQFSGYTF
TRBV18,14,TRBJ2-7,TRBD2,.,TGTGCCAGCTCCCCTGGACTAGACTCGTACGAGCAGTACTTC,CASSPGLDSYEQYF
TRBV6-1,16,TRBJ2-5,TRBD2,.,TGTGCCAGCAGTGAAGCGGGCGGGGGGTACCTGAGAAACCAGTACTTC,CASSEAGGGYLRNQYF
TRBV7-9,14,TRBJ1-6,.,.,TGTGCCAGCAGCTTAGGGGGGGTGGGTTCACCCCTCCACTTT,CASSLGGVGSPLHF
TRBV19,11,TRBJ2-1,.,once,TGTGCCAGTAGTATCTTGAATGAGCAGTTCTTC,CASSILNEQFF
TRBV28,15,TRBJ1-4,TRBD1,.,TGTGCCAGCCACAGGGGAGTGGGAACTAATGAAAAACTGTTTTTT,CASHRGVGTNEKLFF
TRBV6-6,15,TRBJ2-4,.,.,TGTGCCAGCAGTTATAAGACAGGTGACAAAAACATTCAGTACTTC,CASSYKTGDKNIQYF
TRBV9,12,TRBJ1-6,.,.,TGTGCCAGCAACCTGGTTGGCTCACCCCCCCACTTT,CASNLVGSPPHF
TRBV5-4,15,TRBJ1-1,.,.,TGTGCCAGCAGCTTAAAGACAGTTATGAACACTGAAGCTTTCTTT,CASSLKTVMNTEAFF
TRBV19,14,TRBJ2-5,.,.,TGTGCCAGTAGTCTGACAGGCCCGTTTGAGACCCAGTACTTC,CASSLTGPFETQYF
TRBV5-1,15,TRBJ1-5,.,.,TGCGCCAGCAGCATACAGGGAGGAGGCAATCAGCCCCAGCATTTT,CASSIQGGGNQPQHF
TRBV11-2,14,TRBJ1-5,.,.,TGTGCCAGCAGCTTAGACCCTAACAATCAGCCCCAGCATTTT,CASSLDPNNQPQHF
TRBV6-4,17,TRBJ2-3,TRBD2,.,TGTGCCAGCAGTGACTATCTAGCGGGGGGCCCCCAAGATACGCAGTATTTT,CASSDYLAGGPQDTQYF
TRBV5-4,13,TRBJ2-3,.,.,TGTGCCAGCAGCTTAAGGGGGGTTGATACGCAGTATTTT,CASSLRGVDTQYF
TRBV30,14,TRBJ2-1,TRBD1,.,TGTGCCTGGAGTAGGGACAGGCCCTACAATGAGCAGTTCTTC,CAWSRDRPYNEQFF
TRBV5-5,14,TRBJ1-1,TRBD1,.,TGTGCCAGCAGCCAGGGACAGCTAAACACTGAAGCTTTCTTT,CASSQGQLNTEAFF
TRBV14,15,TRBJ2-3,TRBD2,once,TGTGCCAGCAGCCCACTAGCGGGGGCCCCAGATACGCAGTATTTT,CASSPLAGAPDTQYF
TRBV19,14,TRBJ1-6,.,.,TGTGCCAGTAGTCCTACCCGAAATAATTCACCCCTCCACTTT,CASSPTRNNSPLHF
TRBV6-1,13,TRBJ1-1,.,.,TGTGCCAGCCCAGAGGGCAGGGGATCTGGTGCTTTCTTT,CASPEGRGSGAFF
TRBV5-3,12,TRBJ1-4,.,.,TGTGCCAGAAGCGACAGAAATGAAAAACTGTTTTTT,CARSDRNEKLFF
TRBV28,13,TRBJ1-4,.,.,TGTGCCAGCAGTTTCGGACAGCGAGAAAAACTGTTTTTT,CASSFGQREKLFF
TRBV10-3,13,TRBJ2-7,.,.,TGTGCCATCAGTGAGTCACCTCCCTACGAGCAGTACTTC,CAISESPPYEQYF
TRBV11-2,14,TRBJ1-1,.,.,TGTGCCAGCAGCTTAGACTATTTGAACACTGAAGCTTTCTTT,CASSLDYLNTEAFF
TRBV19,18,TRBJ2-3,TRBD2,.,TGTGCCAGTAGTCTAACTAGCGGGGGGTCCTTTTTAACAGATACGCAGTATTTT,CASSLTSGGSFLTDTQYF
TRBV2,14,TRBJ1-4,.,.,TGTGCCAGCAGCCGCAGGGAACTAGGCGAAAAACTGTTTTTT,CASSRRELGEKLFF
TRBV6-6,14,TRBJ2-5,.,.,TGTGCCAGCAGTTCAGGACTGATTCAAGAGACCCAGTACTTC,CASSSGLIQETQYF
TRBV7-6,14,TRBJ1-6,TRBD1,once,TGTGCCAGCAGCGCGACAGGGTCTAATTCACCCCTCCACTTT,CASSATGSNSPLHF
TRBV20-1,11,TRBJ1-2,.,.,TGCAGTGCTAGAGACGACTATGGCTACACCTTC,CSARDDYGYTF
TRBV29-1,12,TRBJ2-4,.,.,TGCAGCGTTGACGACGGGAAAAACATTCAGTACTTC,CSVDDGKNIQYF
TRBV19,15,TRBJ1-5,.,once,TGTGCCAGTAGTATGGGACGGGGATTCAACCAGCCCCAGCATTTT,CASSMGRGFNQPQHF
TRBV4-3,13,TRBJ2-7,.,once,TGCGCCAGCAGCCACCGACAGGACTACGAGCAGTACTTC,CASSHRQDYEQYF
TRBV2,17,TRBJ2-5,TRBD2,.,TGTGCCAGCAGTGTCGTTAGCGGGGGGTACCTCGGAGAGACCCAGTACTTC,CASSVVSGGYLGETQYF
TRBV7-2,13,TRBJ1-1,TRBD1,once,TGTGCCAGCAGCCGACAGGGAGGCACTGAAGCTTTCTTT,CASSRQGGTEAFF
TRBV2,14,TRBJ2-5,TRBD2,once,TGTGCCGTGTTTAGCGGGGGGGCCCGAGAGACCCAGTACTTC,CAVFSGGARETQYF
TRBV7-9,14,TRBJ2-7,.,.,TGTGCCAGCGACTGGGGGGACAGCAGCTACGAGCAGTACTTC,CASDWGDSSYEQYF
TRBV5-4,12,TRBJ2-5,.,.,TGTGCCAGCAGCGCTATCCAAGAGACCCAGTACTTC,CASSAIQETQYF
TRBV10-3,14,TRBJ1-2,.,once,TGTGCCATCAGTGACCAGGAACGTAACTATGGCTACACCTTC,CAISDQERNYGYTF
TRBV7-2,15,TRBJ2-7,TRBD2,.,TGTGCCAGCAGCCTAGCGGGGGCGAGCTCCTACGAGCAGTACTTC,CASSLAGASSYEQYF
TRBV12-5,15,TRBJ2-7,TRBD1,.,TGTGCTAGTGGTTTCCCTTTGGACAGGACCTACGAGCAGTACTTC,CASGFPLDRTYEQYF
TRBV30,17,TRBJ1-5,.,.,TGTGCCTGGAGTGTACGGGACTTTTATGGTAGCAATCAGCCCCAGCATTTT,CAWSVRDFYGSNQPQHF
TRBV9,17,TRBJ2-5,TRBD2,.,TGTGCCAGCAGCCCCGGGACTAGCGGGGGGACTCAAGAGACCCAGTACTTC,CASSPGTSGGTQETQYF
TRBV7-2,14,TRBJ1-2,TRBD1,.,TGTGCCAGCAGCAACCTGGGACAGGCCCATGGCTACACCTTC,CASSNLGQAHGYTF
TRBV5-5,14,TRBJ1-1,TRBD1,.,TGTGCCAGCAGTTTGCACCCAGGGGGCACTGAAGCTTTCTTT,CASSLHPGGTEAFF
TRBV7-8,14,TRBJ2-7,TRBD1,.,TGTGCCAGCAGCTTAAGGGACAGGGTCTACGAGCAGTACTTC,CASSLRDRVYEQYF